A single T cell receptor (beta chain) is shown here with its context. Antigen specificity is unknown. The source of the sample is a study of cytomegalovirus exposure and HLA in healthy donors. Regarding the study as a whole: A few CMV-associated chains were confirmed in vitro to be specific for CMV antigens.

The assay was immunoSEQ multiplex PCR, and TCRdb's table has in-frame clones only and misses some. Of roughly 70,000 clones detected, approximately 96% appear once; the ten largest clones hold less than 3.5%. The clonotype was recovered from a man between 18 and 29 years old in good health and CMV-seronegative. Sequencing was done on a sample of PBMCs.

The CDR3 bases are TGTGCCAGCAGCTTAGACCGAGGGAGCGGGCGGACTGAAGCTTTCTTT. It specifies CASSLDRGSGRTEAFF. V is TRBV7-2 and J is TRBJ1-1; D call uncertain. Per germline, CDR1 SGHTA and CDR2 FQGNSA. The CDR3 sequence is 16 residues long. Between the trimmed V and J ends, which lost 1 base and 5 bases, there was a span of 17 bases.